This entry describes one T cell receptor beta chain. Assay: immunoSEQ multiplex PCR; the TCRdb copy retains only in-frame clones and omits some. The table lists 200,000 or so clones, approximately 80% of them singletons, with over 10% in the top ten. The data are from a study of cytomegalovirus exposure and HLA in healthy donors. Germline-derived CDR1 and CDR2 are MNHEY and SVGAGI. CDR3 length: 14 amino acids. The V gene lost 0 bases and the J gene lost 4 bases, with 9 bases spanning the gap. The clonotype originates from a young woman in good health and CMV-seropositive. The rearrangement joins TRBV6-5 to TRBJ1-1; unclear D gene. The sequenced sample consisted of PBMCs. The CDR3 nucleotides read TGTGCCAGCAGTTACTCGCCTGAGGCCACTGAAGCTTTCTTT. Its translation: CASSYSPEATEAFF.